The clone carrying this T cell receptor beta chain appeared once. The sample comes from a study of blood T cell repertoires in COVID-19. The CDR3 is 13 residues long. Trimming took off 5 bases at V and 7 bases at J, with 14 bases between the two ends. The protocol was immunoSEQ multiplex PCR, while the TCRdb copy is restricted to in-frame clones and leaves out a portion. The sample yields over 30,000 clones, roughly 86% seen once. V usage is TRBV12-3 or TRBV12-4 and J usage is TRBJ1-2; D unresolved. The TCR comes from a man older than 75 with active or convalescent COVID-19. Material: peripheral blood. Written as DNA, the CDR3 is TGTGCCAGCAGTCCCAGTGGGCAGAGTGGCTACACCTTC. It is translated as CASSPSGQSGYTF.